Many counts were recorded for the clone carrying this T cell receptor beta chain. Hyperthyroidism patients were newly diagnosed, had disease duration under 2 months, and were aged 18 to 65 years. Uncontrolled infection, other autoimmune disease, pregnancy or lactation excluded patients. Thyroid ultrasound, orbital computed tomography, clinical symptoms, and serum thyroxine and TRAb underpinned diagnoses. Out of over 7.5 ml of fresh peripheral blood came the PBMCs. TCR beta CDR3 sequences were amplified from RNA transcripts. The primer set for the first-round RT-PCR of the TCR CDR3 was HTBI. TCRdb independently ran MiXCR on the multiplex PCR reads; one entry per CDR3 protein. The table lists a few hundred thousand distinct CDR3 sequences, over 15% of them singletons. This entry belongs to a study of T cells in Graves' hyperthyroidism and ophthalmopathy. The TCR sequence derives from a woman between 18 and 30 years old with Graves' hyperthyroidism. Sequenced material: blood.

The CDR3 sequence is CASSWDRPPNEAFF. The CDR3 DNA reads TGTGCCAGCAGTTGGGACAGGCCACCTAATGAAGCTTTCTTT. J is TRBJ1-1 and V is TRBV12-3 or TRBV12-4; 8 bases fit TRBD1. The J segment lost 7 bases and the V segment lost 4 bases, leaving 8 bases of the junction unmatched. This CDR3 region has 14 residues.